This TCR beta chain comes out of a study of T cells after yellow fever vaccination (dated 2019 in TCRdb). With respect to the entire study: Libraries from fractions with low cell numbers were prepared with the SMART-Seq v4 Ultra Low Input RNA kit. To follow T-cell clones before and after both primary and booster YFV17D yellow fever vaccination, bulk TCR alpha and beta repertoires underwent longitudinal sequencing. Two healthy male donors, one aged 18 to 30 and one aged 30 to 40 years, were included in the cohort. Blood samples were taken at several timepoints before and after primary and secondary immunization, and bulk PBMC replicates and cell subsets were isolated.

In the case of this clonotype: This clone's antigen is unknown. Per-base qualities were not stored, and no clone one base away is much larger.

TCR cDNA was synthesized by 5'RACE template switching, which introduced a universal primer site and unique molecular identifiers. Priming for cDNA synthesis came from both the TCR alpha and TCR beta constant segments. Libraries were amplified in two PCR steps, with sample barcodes and sequencing adapters added in the second step. Sequencing of the libraries was done on either Illumina HiSeq 2500 (2x100 bp) or NovaSeq (2x150 bp). Processing in the source paper ran as follows. Reads were demultiplexed and collapsed into UMI consensus sequences with MIGEC, and V(D)J alignment was performed with MiXCR. Using edgeR on replicate PBMC samples, clonotypes were called vaccine-responding if FDR was below 0.01 and the log2 fold change was above 5 up to day 15. CD4 or CD8 identity was assigned to each bulk clonotype according to whether the clonotype was present at higher abundance in the sequenced CD4 repertoire or the sequenced CD8 repertoire. Starting from the raw public reads, TCRdb applied fastp trimming at Q25, assembled clones with MiXCR and retained in-frame beta chains. Duplicate CDR3 protein sequences are folded into a single record with the most common DNA and genes. The V and J calls follow TCRdb's processing rather than the paper's. The sample yields around 550,000 distinct CDR3 sequences; under 25% were counted once. The top ten constitute around an eighth of the sample.

Here is what the overall study found, with its caveats: A small fraction of clonotypes showed up in both the CD4 and CD8 compartments, probably as a result of convergent recombination. Most clones expanded after primary vaccination (approximately 96% of CD4 and 88% of CD8) were re-detected after the booster, suggesting that broad memory maintenance occurred. The secondary T-cell response was weaker than the primary response but faster, peaking on day 5 instead of day 15. Computational filtering was needed because FACS-sorted repertoires could contain abundant contaminating clonotypes from the bulk population. Because only a couple of donors were included in the study, the extent to which the findings can be generalized is limited.

In the paper's terms, the treatment or condition label means: live attenuated yellow fever vaccine strain. At each blood-draw timepoint, two biological replicates of bulk PBMCs were obtained. A standard Ficoll-Paque protocol was used to isolate PBMCs from peripheral blood. TriZol was used to extract RNA from bulk PBMCs, from CD4 and CD8 fractions, and from dextramer-positive and dextramer-negative fractions. After removal of 6 bases from V and 7 bases from J, the junction retains 4 bases not matched to a gene. Per the germline V gene, SNHLY is the CDR1 and FYNNEI is the CDR2. Inclusive of the bounding cysteine and phenylalanine, the CDR3 is 14 residues long. Only the CDR3 region is kept as DNA, spanning 42 bases read in frame from base 1.

The sequencing used PBMCs, collected 15 days after the yellow fever booster vaccination. The V gene is TRBV2 and the J gene is TRBJ2-2, and 11 bases in between align with TRBD2. The TCR comes from a man aged 25-45 years who received the YFV17D yellow fever vaccine. The CDR3 region: CASSRLAGLGELFF. The sequenced DNA is TGTGCCAGCAGCCGACTAGCGGGACTCGGGGAGCTGTTTTTT. With all but the CDR3 taken from the reference TRBV2 and TRBJ2-2 genes, the full variable domain is: EPEVTQTPSHQVTQMGQEVILRCVPISNHLYFYWYRQILGQKVEFLVSFYNNEISEKSEIFDDQFSVERPDGSNFTLKIRSTKLEDSAMYFCASSRLAGLGELFFGEGSRLTVL.